This T cell receptor (beta chain) was identified during a study of blood T cell repertoires in COVID-19. Study-wide background: COVID-19 samples collected from the United States, Italy and Spain covered acute and convalescent phases. The analysed material was cDNA or gDNA that came from T cells, B-cell-depleted T cells, or PBMCs.

The CDR3 covers 13 residues. Germline V gene data show CDR1 as MNHNY and CDR2 as SVGAGI (reference sequence). Trimming shortened V by 6 bases and J by 4 bases, and 12 bases separated the two germline ends. In the authors' methods: Estimation of nucleated cell counts relied on the amplification of reference gene primers. Using immunoSEQ multiplex PCR, the repertoire was profiled, and TCRdb retains in-frame clones only, with some absent. V, J and clone size reflect that table, while D and trimming were determined from the DNA. The profile shows over 45,000 clones, around 90% of them singletons. The specimen was peripheral blood. This receptor was identified in a woman older than 75 with acute or convalescent COVID-19. V and J are TRBV6-6 and TRBJ1-1; D is perhaps TRBD1 (5 bases). CDR3 amino acids: CASRGRGGTEAFF. The CDR3 DNA reads as TGTGCCAGCAGGGGGAGGGGTGGCACTGAAGCTTTCTTT.